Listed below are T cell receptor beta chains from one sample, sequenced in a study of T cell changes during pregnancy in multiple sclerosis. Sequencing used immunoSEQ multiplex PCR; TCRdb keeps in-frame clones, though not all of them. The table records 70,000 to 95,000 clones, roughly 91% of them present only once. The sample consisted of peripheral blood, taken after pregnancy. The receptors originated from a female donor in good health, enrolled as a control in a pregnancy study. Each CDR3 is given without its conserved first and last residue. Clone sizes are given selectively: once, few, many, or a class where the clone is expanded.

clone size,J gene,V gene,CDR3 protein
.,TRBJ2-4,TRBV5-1,ASSSGTGGFIQY
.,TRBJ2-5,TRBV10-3,ATSGSQETQY
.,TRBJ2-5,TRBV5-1,ASSLGGPGETQY
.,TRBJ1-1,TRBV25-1,ASETGMNTEAF
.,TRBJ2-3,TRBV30,AWDRTGVGQY
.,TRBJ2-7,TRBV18,ASSPGSGGAYEQY
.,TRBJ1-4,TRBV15,ATSRRDRLNEKLF
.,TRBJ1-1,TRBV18,ASSSTVGNTEAF
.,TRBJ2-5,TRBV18,ASSGRQGARETQY
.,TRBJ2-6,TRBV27,ASSFVTGFSGANVLT
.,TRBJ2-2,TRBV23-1,ASSQSLQGAGELF
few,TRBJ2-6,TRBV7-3,ASSPSSGANVLT
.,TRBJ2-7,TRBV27,ASTLGDRDPYEQY
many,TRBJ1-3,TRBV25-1,ASSATTLTGNTIY
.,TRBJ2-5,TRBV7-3,ASSSDRGGRETQY
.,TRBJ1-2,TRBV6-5,ASRDSYGNYGYT
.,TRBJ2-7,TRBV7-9,ASSLSNRAYEQY
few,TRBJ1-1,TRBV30,AWRYGNTEAF
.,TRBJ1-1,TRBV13,ASSLRTVQRALNTEAF
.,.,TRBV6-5,ASSTGTGSYEQY
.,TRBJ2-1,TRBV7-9,ASSLGGSGF
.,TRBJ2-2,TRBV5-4,ASSLWDRVNTGELF
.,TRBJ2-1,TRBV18,ASSPIGLLRDNEQF